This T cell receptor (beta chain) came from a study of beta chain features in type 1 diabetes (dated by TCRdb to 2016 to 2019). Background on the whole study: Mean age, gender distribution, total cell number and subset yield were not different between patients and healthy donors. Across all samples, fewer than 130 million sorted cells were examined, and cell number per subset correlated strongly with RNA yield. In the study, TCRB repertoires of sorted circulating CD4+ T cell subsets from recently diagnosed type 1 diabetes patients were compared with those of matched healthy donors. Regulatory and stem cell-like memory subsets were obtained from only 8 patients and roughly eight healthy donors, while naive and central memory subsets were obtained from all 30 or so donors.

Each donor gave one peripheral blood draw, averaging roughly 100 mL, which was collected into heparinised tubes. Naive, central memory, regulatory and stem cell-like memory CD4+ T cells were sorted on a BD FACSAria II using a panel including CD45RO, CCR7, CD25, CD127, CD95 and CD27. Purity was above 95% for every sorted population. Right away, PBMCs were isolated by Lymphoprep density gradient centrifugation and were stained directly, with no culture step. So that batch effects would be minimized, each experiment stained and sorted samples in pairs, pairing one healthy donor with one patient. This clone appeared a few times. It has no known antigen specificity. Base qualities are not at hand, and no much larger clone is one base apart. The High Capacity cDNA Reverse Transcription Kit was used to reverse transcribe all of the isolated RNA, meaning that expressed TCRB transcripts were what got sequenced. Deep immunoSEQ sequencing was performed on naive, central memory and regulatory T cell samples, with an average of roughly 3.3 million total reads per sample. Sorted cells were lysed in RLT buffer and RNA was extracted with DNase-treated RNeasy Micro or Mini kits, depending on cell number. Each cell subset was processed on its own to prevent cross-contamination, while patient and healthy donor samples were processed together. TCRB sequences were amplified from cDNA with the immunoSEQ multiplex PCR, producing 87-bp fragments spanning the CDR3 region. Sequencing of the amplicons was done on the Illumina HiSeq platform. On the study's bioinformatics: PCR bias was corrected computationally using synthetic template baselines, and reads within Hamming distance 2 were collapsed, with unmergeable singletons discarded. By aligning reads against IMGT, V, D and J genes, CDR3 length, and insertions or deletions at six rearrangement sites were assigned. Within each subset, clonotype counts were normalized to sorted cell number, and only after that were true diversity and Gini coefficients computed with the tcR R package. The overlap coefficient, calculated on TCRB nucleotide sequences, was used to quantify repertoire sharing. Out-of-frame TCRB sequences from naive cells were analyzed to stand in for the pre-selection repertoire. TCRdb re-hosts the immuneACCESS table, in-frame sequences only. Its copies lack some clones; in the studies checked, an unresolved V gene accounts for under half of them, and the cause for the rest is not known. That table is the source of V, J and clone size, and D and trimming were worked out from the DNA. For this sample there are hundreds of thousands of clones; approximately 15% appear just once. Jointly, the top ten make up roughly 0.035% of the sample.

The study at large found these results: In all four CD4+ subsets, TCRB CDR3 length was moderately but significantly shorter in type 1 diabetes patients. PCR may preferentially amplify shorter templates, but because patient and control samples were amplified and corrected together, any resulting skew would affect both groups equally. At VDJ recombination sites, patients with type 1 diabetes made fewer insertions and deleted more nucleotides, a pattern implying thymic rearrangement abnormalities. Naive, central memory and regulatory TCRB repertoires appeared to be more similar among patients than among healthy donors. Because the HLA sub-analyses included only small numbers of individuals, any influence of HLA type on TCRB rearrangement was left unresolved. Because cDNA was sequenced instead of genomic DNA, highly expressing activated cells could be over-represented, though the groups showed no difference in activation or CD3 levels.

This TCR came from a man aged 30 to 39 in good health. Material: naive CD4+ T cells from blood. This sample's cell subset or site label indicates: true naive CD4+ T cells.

The CDR3 sequence is CASTHSGSKAQETQYF. In nucleotides, the sequence is TGTGCCAGCACCCACTCGGGCAGTAAAGCCCAAGAGACCCAGTACTTC. The chain was built from TRBV11-2 and TRBJ2-5; the D gene lacks a confident call. The germline V gene encodes CDR1 SGHAT and CDR2 FQNNGV. There are 16 amino acids in the CDR3, from cysteine to phenylalanine inclusive. Here the CDR3 DNA is all that survives: 48 bases in frame from base 1. V sheds 7 bases and J sheds 1 base, leaving 19 bases between their ends.